Listed below are T cell receptor beta chains from one sample, sequenced in a study of blood T cells in healthy people across ages. TCRdb called the 5' RACE reads again in MiXCR, with one record for every CDR3 protein. The table lists 1.2 million to 1.5 million distinct CDR3 sequences, roughly 64% of them singletons. Sequencing was performed on blood. The source of these receptors is a man aged 18-30 years in good health. Each CDR3 is given with its conserved first and last residue. D genes are given only for firm matches. Size is omitted from some rows. Given values are once, few, many or a class for expanded clones.

J: TRBJ2-1; size: NA; V: TRBV5-1; D: NA; DNA: TGCGCCAGCAGCCAAGGGGGGGATTGGGAGCAGTTCTTC; CDR3: CASSQGGDWEQFF
J: TRBJ2-3; size: few; V: TRBV5-1; D: TRBD1; DNA: TGCGCCAGCAGGTCCACTACCGGGACAGGGTCTGTGGATACGCAGTATTTT; CDR3: CASRSTTGTGSVDTQYF
J: TRBJ2-1; size: NA; V: TRBV20-1; D: TRBD2; DNA: TGCAGTGCTCTCGGACTAGTCCTCTACAATGAGCAGTTCTTC; CDR3: CSALGLVLYNEQFF
J: TRBJ2-7; size: NA; V: TRBV6-2/TRBV6-3; D: NA; DNA: TGTGCCAGCAGCCGACTGACCTACAATGAGCAGTACTTC; CDR3: CASSRLTYNEQYF
J: TRBJ1-6; size: NA; V: TRBV20-1; D: NA; DNA: TGCAGTGCTAGAGATCGGGCAGATCCTAATGTTTTTGGTTCACCCCTCCACTTT; CDR3: CSARDRADPNVFGSPLHF
J: TRBJ2-7; size: NA; V: TRBV5-5; D: NA; DNA: TGTGCCAGCAGCTTGGTAGTAGTTTCCTACGAGCAGTACTTC; CDR3: CASSLVVVSYEQYF
J: TRBJ2-7; size: NA; V: TRBV27; D: TRBD2; DNA: TGTGCCAGCAGTTCCCTCCAGGAGGGAGGGCCCCACGAGCAGTACTTC; CDR3: CASSSLQEGGPHEQYF
J: TRBJ2-1; size: NA; V: TRBV12-5; D: TRBD2; DNA: TGTGCTAGTGGTTTCGGACTAGCGGGAATTGAGCAGTTCTTC; CDR3: CASGFGLAGIEQFF
J: TRBJ2-7; size: few; V: TRBV6-2/TRBV6-3; D: TRBD1; DNA: TGTGCCAGCAGTGAAGGGACAGCATCCTACGAGCAGTACTTC; CDR3: CASSEGTASYEQYF
J: TRBJ2-7; size: NA; V: TRBV6-1; D: NA; DNA: TGTGCCAGCAGTGACGGCCTTCAGTACTCCTACGAGCAGTACTTC; CDR3: CASSDGLQYSYEQYF
J: TRBJ2-5; size: NA; V: TRBV28; D: NA; DNA: TGTGCCAGCAGTTTAGCTGCCCCCACAGTGCAAGAGACCCAGTACTTC; CDR3: CASSLAAPTVQETQYF
J: TRBJ2-6; size: NA; V: TRBV12-3/TRBV12-4; D: NA; DNA: TGTGCCAGCAGTTTTATAGGGTCCGGGGCCAACGTCCTGACTTTC; CDR3: CASSFIGSGANVLTF
J: TRBJ2-1; size: NA; V: TRBV3-1; D: TRBD2; DNA: TGTGCCAGCAGCCCCGTCGGGGGGGCGTACAATGAGCAGTTCTTC; CDR3: CASSPVGGAYNEQFF
J: TRBJ1-3; size: NA; V: TRBV9; D: TRBD1; DNA: TGTGCCAGCAGCGTAGAGCCTACAGGGGGCCGCTCTGGAAACACCATATATTTT; CDR3: CASSVEPTGGRSGNTIYF
J: TRBJ1-3; size: once; V: TRBV14; D: NA; DNA: TGCGCCAGCAGCCAATACGTGGAAGGTGGAAACACCATATATTTT; CDR3: CASSQYVEGGNTIYF
J: TRBJ2-7; size: NA; V: TRBV4-3; D: NA; DNA: TGCGCCAGCAGCCAAGATTCGGGGGGCCTCTCCTACGAGCAGTACTTC; CDR3: CASSQDSGGLSYEQYF
J: TRBJ1-1; size: once; V: TRBV4-1; D: NA; DNA: TGCGCCAGCAGCCAGGAAGGGTTAAGGGCTTTCTTT; CDR3: CASSQEGLRAFF
J: TRBJ1-2; size: NA; V: TRBV7-2; D: NA; DNA: TGTGCCAGCAGCGCCCTTGAAGTTTCCACCTTC; CDR3: CASSALEVSTF
J: TRBJ2-7; size: NA; V: TRBV28; D: TRBD2; DNA: TGTGCCAGCACCCTGACCGCGGGGGACGAGCAGTACTTC; CDR3: CASTLTAGDEQYF
J: TRBJ2-7; size: NA; V: TRBV6-2/TRBV6-3; D: NA; DNA: TGTGCCAGCGGGGCCGGGACTTCTTACTCCTACGAGCAGTACTTC; CDR3: CASGAGTSYSYEQYF
J: TRBJ2-4; size: NA; V: TRBV7-2; D: NA; DNA: TGTGCCAGCAGCTATCGACAGGAGCTAGCCAAAAACATTCAGTACTTC; CDR3: CASSYRQELAKNIQYF
J: TRBJ1-2; size: few; V: TRBV7-2; D: TRBD1; DNA: TGTGCCAGCAGCACAAGACAGGGGGCAATGGACTATGGCTACACCTTC; CDR3: CASSTRQGAMDYGYTF
J: TRBJ2-7; size: NA; V: TRBV27; D: NA; DNA: TGTGCCAGCAGTTTTGGGGGTTACAACAACTACGAGCAGTACTTC; CDR3: CASSFGGYNNYEQYF
J: TRBJ2-7; size: NA; V: TRBV10-3; D: NA; DNA: TGTGCCATCTCGCCCAAAACTGGGATTAAAGGGTTGGCAGGGTCCGGAACCTACGAGCAGTACTTC; CDR3: CAISPKTGIKGLAGSGTYEQYF
J: TRBJ2-1; size: few; V: TRBV7-2; D: NA; DNA: TGTGCCAGCAGCTTAGGCTGGGTCGTGTCGTCACAATTCAATGAGCAGTTCTTC; CDR3: CASSLGWVVSSQFNEQFF
J: TRBJ2-3; size: NA; V: TRBV7-9; D: NA; DNA: TGTGCCAGCAGCTTAGGTGTGCGGACAGATACGCAGTATTTT; CDR3: CASSLGVRTDTQYF
J: TRBJ1-1; size: NA; V: TRBV7-9; D: TRBD1; DNA: TGTGCCAGCAGCTGGGACAGTTCGAACACTGAAGCTTTCTTT; CDR3: CASSWDSSNTEAFF
J: TRBJ2-3; size: NA; V: TRBV10-3; D: NA; DNA: TGTGCCATTTCTCGCGGGTCAGATACGCAGTATTTT; CDR3: CAISRGSDTQYF
J: TRBJ2-7; size: NA; V: TRBV20-1; D: TRBD1; DNA: TGCAGTGCAGAGGGACAGTATGCGGGTTCCTACGAGCAGTACTTC; CDR3: CSAEGQYAGSYEQYF
J: TRBJ2-3; size: NA; V: TRBV4-3; D: NA; DNA: TGCGCCAGCAGCCAAGGGGGGTCAGCCCTAGGTACGCAGTATTTT; CDR3: CASSQGGSALGTQYF
J: TRBJ1-1; size: once; V: TRBV19; D: NA; DNA: TGTGCCAGTAGTATAACCAGGAACACTGAAGCTTTCTTT; CDR3: CASSITRNTEAFF
J: TRBJ1-5; size: few; V: TRBV7-8; D: NA; DNA: TGTGCCAGCAGCTTAGAAGGGCAGTCCTTGTGGAGTCAGCCCCAGCATTTT; CDR3: CASSLEGQSLWSQPQHF
J: TRBJ1-6; size: NA; V: TRBV20-1; D: NA; DNA: TGCAGTGCTTCCTTAGGGCAGCTTAATTCACCCCTCCACTTT; CDR3: CSASLGQLNSPLHF
J: TRBJ2-7; size: NA; V: TRBV14; D: TRBD2; DNA: TGTGCCAGCAGCCAGTGGGCTAGCGGGAGGGCCACCCCCTACGAGCAGTACTTC; CDR3: CASSQWASGRATPYEQYF
J: TRBJ2-7; size: NA; V: TRBV28; D: NA; DNA: TGTGCCAGCAGTTTATTTCGTGGGGGAGCCTCCTACGAGCAGTACTTC; CDR3: CASSLFRGGASYEQYF
J: TRBJ2-7; size: NA; V: TRBV7-9; D: NA; DNA: TGTGCCAGCAGCTCCCAGCTCCGTCACGAGCAGTACTTC; CDR3: CASSSQLRHEQYF
J: TRBJ2-7; size: NA; V: TRBV6-1; D: TRBD2; DNA: TGTGCCAGCAAAGTAGGGACTAGCTGGAATGAGCAGTACTTC; CDR3: CASKVGTSWNEQYF
J: TRBJ2-3; size: NA; V: TRBV3-1; D: TRBD2; DNA: TGTGCCAGCAGCCAGATCGGACTAGCGGGAGGTTCGTTGGATACGCAGTATTTT; CDR3: CASSQIGLAGGSLDTQYF
J: TRBJ2-7; size: few; V: TRBV4-3; D: NA; DNA: TGCGCCAGCAGCCGAGACAGTCAGTACGAGCAGTACTTC; CDR3: CASSRDSQYEQYF
J: TRBJ2-5; size: NA; V: TRBV6-5; D: TRBD1; DNA: TGTGCCAGCAGTTCGGACAGGGCATGGGAGCAGTACTTC; CDR3: CASSSDRAWEQYF
J: TRBJ2-1; size: few; V: TRBV7-9; D: TRBD2; DNA: TGTGCCAGCAGCTTAGTTCTAGCGGGACACTACAATGAGCAGTTCTTC; CDR3: CASSLVLAGHYNEQFF
J: TRBJ2-7; size: NA; V: TRBV4-1; D: TRBD2; DNA: TGCGCCAGCAGCCCCCCGGGAGGGCCCTACGAGCAGTACTTC; CDR3: CASSPPGGPYEQYF
J: TRBJ1-4; size: NA; V: TRBV28; D: TRBD1; DNA: TGTGCCAGCAGTTTATTCGGACAGGGGTATAATGAAAAACTGTTTTTT; CDR3: CASSLFGQGYNEKLFF
J: TRBJ1-2; size: few; V: TRBV29-1; D: TRBD1; DNA: TGCAGCGTTATAGGTCAGGACAGGGCCTATGGCTACACCTTC; CDR3: CSVIGQDRAYGYTF
J: TRBJ2-5; size: NA; V: TRBV5-8; D: TRBD1; DNA: TGTGCCAGCAGCTTGACTCTGACAGGGCCCCAAGAGACCCAGTACTTC; CDR3: CASSLTLTGPQETQYF
J: TRBJ2-1; size: few; V: TRBV4-1; D: TRBD2; DNA: TGCGCCAGCAGCCAAGGGACTAGCGGGAAAATCAGATACAATGAGCAGTTCTTC; CDR3: CASSQGTSGKIRYNEQFF
J: TRBJ1-5; size: NA; V: TRBV2; D: NA; DNA: TGTGCCAGCAGTGAACGGGGGGATGGAGCCCAGCATTTT; CDR3: CASSERGDGAQHF
J: TRBJ2-7; size: few; V: TRBV20-1; D: NA; DNA: TGCAGTGCACCCCGAGGGGGTCCGACCTACGAGCAGTACTTC; CDR3: CSAPRGGPTYEQYF
J: TRBJ2-7; size: NA; V: TRBV6-5; D: TRBD1; DNA: TGTGCCAGCAGGGTGACAGGGGGCTACGAGCAGTACTTC; CDR3: CASRVTGGYEQYF
J: TRBJ1-4; size: NA; V: TRBV25-1; D: NA; DNA: TGTGCCAGCAGTTACCCCGGGACGGAAGAAAATGAAAAACTGTTTTTT; CDR3: CASSYPGTEENEKLFF
J: TRBJ1-1; size: once; V: TRBV25-1; D: NA; DNA: TGTGCCAGCAGTCCGAATTTTGGGGAGGGGATGAACACTGAAGCTTTCTTT; CDR3: CASSPNFGEGMNTEAFF
J: TRBJ2-7; size: NA; V: TRBV27; D: NA; DNA: TGTGCCAGCAGTTTATCCTCCCGGACCTCCTACGAGCAGTACTTC; CDR3: CASSLSSRTSYEQYF
J: TRBJ1-1; size: NA; V: TRBV7-2; D: NA; DNA: TGTGCCAGCAGCTTACCCAGCCTGAACACTGAAGCTTTCTTT; CDR3: CASSLPSLNTEAFF